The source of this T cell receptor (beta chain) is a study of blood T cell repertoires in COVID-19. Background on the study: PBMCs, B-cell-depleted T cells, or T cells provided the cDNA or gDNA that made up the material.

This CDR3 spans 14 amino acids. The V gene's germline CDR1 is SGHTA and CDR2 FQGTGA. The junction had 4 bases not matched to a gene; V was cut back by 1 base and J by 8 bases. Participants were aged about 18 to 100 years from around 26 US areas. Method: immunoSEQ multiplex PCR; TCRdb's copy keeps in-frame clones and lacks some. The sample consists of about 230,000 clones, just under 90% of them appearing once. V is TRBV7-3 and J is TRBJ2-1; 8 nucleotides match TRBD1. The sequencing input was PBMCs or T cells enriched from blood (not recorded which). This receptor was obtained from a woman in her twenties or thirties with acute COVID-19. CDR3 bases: TGTGCCAGCAGCTTAAGCGGGACAGGTGATGAGCAGTTCTTC. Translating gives CASSLSGTGDEQFF.